A selection of T cell receptor beta chains follows, all from one sample in a study of blood T cells in healthy people across ages. In TCRdb, the 5' RACE reads were re-called with MiXCR into one record per CDR3 protein. The table has 1.5 million to 2 million distinct CDR3 sequences, around 40% seen once. What was sequenced was blood. Receptor source: a human donor in good health. Both conserved end residues are part of each CDR3. The order of the fields is J gene, V gene, clone size, D gene, CDR3 length, CDR3 protein, CDR3 DNA. The D gene is left open where the match is weak. Expanded clones are given a class, and other clones once, few, many or no size at all.

j_gene: TRBJ1-1
v_gene: TRBV20-1
abundance: few
d_gene: NA
len: 13
CDR3aa: CSARGWGSTEAFF
CDR3nt: TGCAGTGCTAGGGGGTGGGGGTCCACTGAAGCTTTCTTT

j_gene: TRBJ1-5
v_gene: TRBV7-2
abundance: NA
d_gene: NA
len: 15
CDR3aa: CASSTGIRSNQPQHF
CDR3nt: TGTGCCAGCAGCACGGGGATTCGGAGCAATCAGCCCCAGCATTTT

j_gene: TRBJ1-2
v_gene: TRBV20-1
abundance: NA
d_gene: TRBD1
len: 12
CDR3aa: CSAWTGNYGYTF
CDR3nt: TGCAGTGCTTGGACAGGGAACTATGGCTACACCTTC

j_gene: TRBJ2-1
v_gene: TRBV20-1
abundance: NA
d_gene: TRBD2
len: 13
CDR3aa: CSARWGGRDEQFF
CDR3nt: TGCAGTGCTAGATGGGGGGGGAGGGATGAGCAGTTCTTC

j_gene: TRBJ1-5
v_gene: TRBV9
abundance: NA
d_gene: NA
len: 13
CDR3aa: CASSVDWSQPQHF
CDR3nt: TGTGCCAGCAGCGTAGATTGGTCTCAGCCCCAGCATTTT

j_gene: TRBJ2-5
v_gene: TRBV29-1
abundance: few
d_gene: NA
len: 12
CDR3aa: CSVIKNQETQYF
CDR3nt: TGCAGCGTGATTAAGAACCAAGAGACCCAGTACTTC

j_gene: TRBJ2-7
v_gene: TRBV20-1
abundance: NA
d_gene: TRBD1
len: 14
CDR3aa: CSAREDRRTYEQYF
CDR3nt: TGCAGTGCTAGAGAGGACAGGCGGACCTACGAGCAGTACTTC

j_gene: TRBJ2-7
v_gene: TRBV7-2
abundance: few
d_gene: NA
len: 14
CDR3aa: CASSQFLGGGEQYF
CDR3nt: TGTGCCAGCAGCCAATTCCTGGGCGGCGGGGAGCAGTACTTC

j_gene: TRBJ1-1
v_gene: TRBV19
abundance: NA
d_gene: NA
len: 17
CDR3aa: CASTGAWGMGMNTEAFF
CDR3nt: TGTGCCAGTACCGGGGCCTGGGGAATGGGGATGAACACTGAAGCTTTCTTT

j_gene: TRBJ2-3
v_gene: TRBV5-1
abundance: NA
d_gene: TRBD2
len: 16
CDR3aa: CASSRTTSGRADTQYF
CDR3nt: TGCGCCAGCAGCCGTACCACTAGCGGGCGGGCAGATACGCAGTATTTT

j_gene: TRBJ1-2
v_gene: TRBV20-1
abundance: NA
d_gene: TRBD1
len: 14
CDR3aa: CSSDRDRVVYGYTF
CDR3nt: TGCAGTTCGGACCGGGACAGGGTCGTCTATGGCTACACCTTC

j_gene: TRBJ1-2
v_gene: TRBV7-2
abundance: few
d_gene: NA
len: 16
CDR3aa: CASSQWDRPGVYGYTF
CDR3nt: TGTGCCAGCAGCCAATGGGATAGACCAGGGGTCTATGGCTACACCTTC

j_gene: TRBJ2-7
v_gene: TRBV29-1
abundance: few
d_gene: NA
len: 15
CDR3aa: CSATSALTTSYEQYF
CDR3nt: TGCAGCGCTACTTCGGCTTTAACCACCTCCTACGAGCAGTACTTC

j_gene: TRBJ2-1
v_gene: TRBV5-1
abundance: NA
d_gene: NA
len: 21
CDR3aa: CASSFTENVGTQKTYYNEQFF
CDR3nt: TGCGCCAGCAGCTTCACGGAGAACGTGGGGACTCAGAAGACTTATTACAATGAGCAGTTCTTC

j_gene: TRBJ1-5
v_gene: TRBV5-1
abundance: NA
d_gene: NA
len: 13
CDR3aa: CASRSSQNQPQHF
CDR3nt: TGCGCCAGCAGGTCTTCCCAAAATCAGCCCCAGCATTTT

j_gene: TRBJ1-4
v_gene: TRBV20-1
abundance: few
d_gene: NA
len: 13
CDR3aa: CSAPGLSDEKLFF
CDR3nt: TGCAGTGCTCCGGGATTATCGGATGAAAAACTGTTTTTT

j_gene: TRBJ2-1
v_gene: TRBV4-2
abundance: few
d_gene: TRBD2
len: 15
CDR3aa: CASSPEGLAFNEQFF
CDR3nt: TGTGCCAGCAGCCCGGAGGGACTAGCGTTTAATGAGCAGTTCTTC

j_gene: TRBJ2-4
v_gene: TRBV7-2
abundance: NA
d_gene: TRBD1
len: 15
CDR3aa: CASSAGQGAKNIQYF
CDR3nt: TGTGCCAGCAGTGCCGGACAGGGCGCCAAAAACATTCAGTACTTC